This is a list of T cell receptor beta chains from one sample in a study of blood T cell repertoires in COVID-19. Using immunoSEQ multiplex PCR, the repertoire was profiled, and TCRdb retains in-frame clones only, with some absent. The sample comprises under 200,000 clones, approximately 84% of which are singletons, and 2.5% to 3% rests with the top ten. The source material was peripheral blood. Receptors originate from a woman of 80 years or more with COVID-19, enrolled during active disease. CDR3s include the opening cysteine and the closing phenylalanine or tryptophan. Fields, in order: CDR3 DNA, CDR3 protein, J gene, clone size, D gene, V gene. A D gene is named only where the DNA matches it firmly. Clone size appears in some rows only: once, few, many, or a class for an expanded clone.

cdr3_nt: TGTGCCAGCAGTCGGACTAGCGGGGCCTTGAAAAGCACAGATACGCAGTATTTT
cdr3_aa: CASSRTSGALKSTDTQYF
j_call: TRBJ2-3
clone_size: .
d_call: TRBD2
v_call: TRBV6-6

cdr3_nt: TGTGCCAGTAGGAAGCGAGCCGGGACAGGGGTAGAGTCACCCCTCCACTTT
cdr3_aa: CASRKRAGTGVESPLHF
j_call: TRBJ1-6
clone_size: few
d_call: TRBD1
v_call: TRBV19

cdr3_nt: TGTGCCAGCTCCCTGGGAGGGGGTACAGATACGCAGTATTTT
cdr3_aa: CASSLGGGTDTQYF
j_call: TRBJ2-3
clone_size: .
d_call: .
v_call: TRBV18

cdr3_nt: TGTGCCAGCAGTTGGACAGGGTCCAATCAGCCCCAGCATTTT
cdr3_aa: CASSWTGSNQPQHF
j_call: TRBJ1-5
clone_size: .
d_call: TRBD1
v_call: TRBV28

cdr3_nt: TGTGCCAGCTTATCAGCGGGAGACAATGAGCAGTTCTTC
cdr3_aa: CASLSAGDNEQFF
j_call: TRBJ2-1
clone_size: .
d_call: TRBD2
v_call: TRBV18

cdr3_nt: TGTGCCACCATTTCGGGTGTGTGGCAGGGGGGAACCTACGAGCAGTACTTC
cdr3_aa: CATISGVWQGGTYEQYF
j_call: TRBJ2-7
clone_size: .
d_call: .
v_call: TRBV24-1

cdr3_nt: TGTGCCACCACCCTCAACTTCCATGGGGGCGCCCCAGATACGCAGTATTTT
cdr3_aa: CATTLNFHGGAPDTQYF
j_call: TRBJ2-3
clone_size: few
d_call: .
v_call: TRBV15

cdr3_nt: TGTGCCAGCAGTCCGCCCGGCAGGGGGCATGCAGCTTTCTTT
cdr3_aa: CASSPPGRGHAAFF
j_call: TRBJ1-1
clone_size: .
d_call: TRBD1
v_call: TRBV2

cdr3_nt: TGTGCCAGCAGGGACAGGGCGAATAATGAAAAACTGTTTTTT
cdr3_aa: CASRDRANNEKLFF
j_call: TRBJ1-4
clone_size: once
d_call: TRBD1
v_call: TRBV6-5

cdr3_nt: TGTGCCAGCAGTATCCCAGAGAACACTGAAGCTTTCTTT
cdr3_aa: CASSIPENTEAFF
j_call: TRBJ1-1
clone_size: .
d_call: .
v_call: TRBV12-3/TRBV12-4

cdr3_nt: TGTGCCAGCAGTCCACTAGTTCCTTCCGGCGAGCAGTACTTC
cdr3_aa: CASSPLVPSGEQYF
j_call: TRBJ2-7
clone_size: .
d_call: .
v_call: TRBV27

cdr3_nt: TGTGCCAGCAGCTTGGGACTAGCGGGCACCTACGAGCAGTACTTC
cdr3_aa: CASSLGLAGTYEQYF
j_call: TRBJ2-7
clone_size: .
d_call: TRBD2
v_call: TRBV7-8

cdr3_nt: TGCGCCAGCGGGGCCGGGGGGACACTGAACACTGAAGCTTTCTTT
cdr3_aa: CASGAGGTLNTEAFF
j_call: TRBJ1-1
clone_size: .
d_call: .
v_call: TRBV5-1

cdr3_nt: TGTGCCAGCAGTGGGGGGACCTATCAGCCCCAGCATTTT
cdr3_aa: CASSGGTYQPQHF
j_call: TRBJ1-5
clone_size: few
d_call: .
v_call: TRBV5-5

cdr3_nt: TGTGCCAGCAGGGCGACAGGGACGAGTTCACCCCTCCACTTT
cdr3_aa: CASRATGTSSPLHF
j_call: TRBJ1-6
clone_size: .
d_call: TRBD1
v_call: TRBV27

cdr3_nt: TGTGCCATCTTCAGTCAAAGCGCCTACGAGCAGTACTTC
cdr3_aa: CAIFSQSAYEQYF
j_call: TRBJ2-7
clone_size: .
d_call: .
v_call: TRBV10-3

cdr3_nt: TGTGCCAGCAGTGAATCGGGCGGGAGCTCCTACGAGCAGTACTTC
cdr3_aa: CASSESGGSSYEQYF
j_call: TRBJ2-7
clone_size: .
d_call: TRBD2
v_call: TRBV2

cdr3_nt: TGTGCCTGGAGTCGACAGAATAATTCACCCCTCCACTTT
cdr3_aa: CAWSRQNNSPLHF
j_call: TRBJ1-6
clone_size: once
d_call: .
v_call: TRBV30

cdr3_nt: TGTGCCAGCAGTCCCCAGGGCGTAAATACGCAGTATTTT
cdr3_aa: CASSPQGVNTQYF
j_call: TRBJ2-3
clone_size: .
d_call: .
v_call: TRBV27

cdr3_nt: TGTGCCAGTAGTAGACAGGGGCAAGCCTACGAGCAGTACTTC
cdr3_aa: CASSRQGQAYEQYF
j_call: TRBJ2-7
clone_size: .
d_call: TRBD1
v_call: TRBV19

cdr3_nt: TGTGCCAGCAGTCAGGGGGCGGTTTCGGGCACCATATATTTT
cdr3_aa: CASSQGAVSGTIYF
j_call: TRBJ1-3
clone_size: .
d_call: TRBD1
v_call: TRBV2

cdr3_nt: TGTGCCAGTGGGGAGGGGCCTTATGGCTACACCTTC
cdr3_aa: CASGEGPYGYTF
j_call: TRBJ1-2
clone_size: .
d_call: .
v_call: TRBV5-6

cdr3_nt: TGTGCCAGCAGCTTAGTAGCAGGGTCAGGGGAAAAACTGTTTTTT
cdr3_aa: CASSLVAGSGEKLFF
j_call: TRBJ1-4
clone_size: .
d_call: .
v_call: TRBV7-2

cdr3_nt: TGTGCCAGCAGTTCTTCATGGGGGGACCAAGAGACCCAGTACTTC
cdr3_aa: CASSSSWGDQETQYF
j_call: TRBJ2-5
clone_size: .
d_call: .
v_call: TRBV6-5

cdr3_nt: TGTGCCTGGAACAGGATGAACACCGGGGAGCTGTTTTTT
cdr3_aa: CAWNRMNTGELFF
j_call: TRBJ2-2
clone_size: .
d_call: .
v_call: TRBV30

cdr3_nt: TGTGCCAGCAGCTTCCTGACTAGCAGTTTCACAGATACGCAGTATTTT
cdr3_aa: CASSFLTSSFTDTQYF
j_call: TRBJ2-3
clone_size: .
d_call: TRBD2
v_call: TRBV7-9

cdr3_nt: TGTGCCAGCAGTTACAAGGGGCGAGAGACCCAGTACTTC
cdr3_aa: CASSYKGRETQYF
j_call: TRBJ2-5
clone_size: .
d_call: .
v_call: TRBV6-5

cdr3_nt: TGTGCCAGCAGTTTAGCAGCAGGGTTGTACACCGGGGAGCTGTTTTTT
cdr3_aa: CASSLAAGLYTGELFF
j_call: TRBJ2-2
clone_size: .
d_call: .
v_call: TRBV28

cdr3_nt: TGTGCCAGCAGCTGGACAGGGGGCGTAGGGGCCAACGTCCTGACTTTC
cdr3_aa: CASSWTGGVGANVLTF
j_call: TRBJ2-6
clone_size: .
d_call: TRBD1
v_call: TRBV27

cdr3_nt: TGTGCCTGGAGTATCAGGACAAGCTATAATTCACCCCTCCACTTT
cdr3_aa: CAWSIRTSYNSPLHF
j_call: TRBJ1-6
clone_size: .
d_call: .
v_call: TRBV30

cdr3_nt: TGCAGCGTTGGATGGACAGGGAGGAACACTGAAGCTTTCTTT
cdr3_aa: CSVGWTGRNTEAFF
j_call: TRBJ1-1
clone_size: .
d_call: TRBD1
v_call: TRBV29-1

cdr3_nt: TGTGCCAGCAGCTTAATTGTCGGGGGGCGGTACAATGAGCAGTTCTTC
cdr3_aa: CASSLIVGGRYNEQFF
j_call: TRBJ2-1
clone_size: .
d_call: .
v_call: TRBV7-3

cdr3_nt: TGTGCCACAACAGGGTATGGAAACACCATATATTTT
cdr3_aa: CATTGYGNTIYF
j_call: TRBJ1-3
clone_size: .
d_call: .
v_call: TRBV28

cdr3_nt: TGTGCCAGCAGCGTGACGGGGGGGCTTGATACGCAGTATTTT
cdr3_aa: CASSVTGGLDTQYF
j_call: TRBJ2-3
clone_size: few
d_call: TRBD2
v_call: TRBV9

cdr3_nt: TGCGCCAGCAGCCAAGTTCAGCGCAACTCCTACAATGAGCAGTTCTTC
cdr3_aa: CASSQVQRNSYNEQFF
j_call: TRBJ2-1
clone_size: .
d_call: .
v_call: TRBV4-1

cdr3_nt: TGTGCCACCAGCAGAGGGACAGCAGGCTCTGGAAACACCATATATTTT
cdr3_aa: CATSRGTAGSGNTIYF
j_call: TRBJ1-3
clone_size: .
d_call: .
v_call: TRBV15

cdr3_nt: TGCGCCAGCACCTCACTAGCGGGGGCCTCGGGAGAGACCCAGTACTTC
cdr3_aa: CASTSLAGASGETQYF
j_call: TRBJ2-5
clone_size: .
d_call: TRBD2
v_call: TRBV4-1

cdr3_nt: TGTGCCAGCTCACCACAACGGGAGGATTACAATGAGCAGTTCTTC
cdr3_aa: CASSPQREDYNEQFF
j_call: TRBJ2-1
clone_size: .
d_call: TRBD2
v_call: TRBV18

cdr3_nt: TGTGCCAGCAGTTACTCTGGGGCTGGTGAGCAGTTCTTC
cdr3_aa: CASSYSGAGEQFF
j_call: TRBJ2-1
clone_size: .
d_call: .
v_call: TRBV6-5

cdr3_nt: TGTGCCAGTAGTCAGGGTACCCTCAATCAGCCCCAGCATTTT
cdr3_aa: CASSQGTLNQPQHF
j_call: TRBJ1-5
clone_size: few
d_call: .
v_call: TRBV19

cdr3_nt: TGTGCCACCAGCAGAGATTTGGGGGCCCAGCCCCAGCATTTT
cdr3_aa: CATSRDLGAQPQHF
j_call: TRBJ1-5
clone_size: .
d_call: .
v_call: TRBV15

cdr3_nt: TGTGCCACCAGCGTAAGGACAGGGCAAGGCTACACCTTC
cdr3_aa: CATSVRTGQGYTF
j_call: TRBJ1-2
clone_size: few
d_call: TRBD1
v_call: TRBV15

cdr3_nt: TGTGCCAGCAGTATTATAACGGAGTATGGCTACACCTTC
cdr3_aa: CASSIITEYGYTF
j_call: TRBJ1-2
clone_size: .
d_call: .
v_call: TRBV6-2/TRBV6-3

cdr3_nt: TGTGCCAGCAGCTTGACAGGGTGGGGCACAGATACGCAGTATTTT
cdr3_aa: CASSLTGWGTDTQYF
j_call: TRBJ2-3
clone_size: .
d_call: TRBD1
v_call: TRBV7-2

cdr3_nt: TGTGCCAGTACCTCGGACAGAAGGGTTGAAAAACTGTTTTTT
cdr3_aa: CASTSDRRVEKLFF
j_call: TRBJ1-4
clone_size: .
d_call: .
v_call: TRBV19

cdr3_nt: TGTGCCAGCAGCCCCGGGCGTGGGGGGGATACGCAGTATTTT
cdr3_aa: CASSPGRGGDTQYF
j_call: TRBJ2-3
clone_size: .
d_call: .
v_call: TRBV7-9

cdr3_nt: TGTGCCAGCAACCCAGGGTCGGGATCTGGCGGGGCTACGGCCGGGGAGCTGTTTTTT
cdr3_aa: CASNPGSGSGGATAGELFF
j_call: TRBJ2-2
clone_size: .
d_call: .
v_call: TRBV5-8

cdr3_nt: TGCGCCAGCGCGCTGGCGGGATACACAGATACGCAGTATTTT
cdr3_aa: CASALAGYTDTQYF
j_call: TRBJ2-3
clone_size: .
d_call: .
v_call: TRBV10-2

cdr3_nt: TGTGCCAGCAGCGCAACGGGAAGCAACACGGAGCAGTTCTTC
cdr3_aa: CASSATGSNTEQFF
j_call: TRBJ2-1
clone_size: .
d_call: .
v_call: TRBV9

cdr3_nt: TGTGCCAGCAGTGAGGGGGCCTTCTGGCCAGAGGGAAACACCATATATTTT
cdr3_aa: CASSEGAFWPEGNTIYF
j_call: TRBJ1-3
clone_size: .
d_call: TRBD1
v_call: TRBV6-2/TRBV6-3

cdr3_nt: TGTGCCAGCTCACCAGGACTCGATCAGCCCCAGCATTTT
cdr3_aa: CASSPGLDQPQHF
j_call: TRBJ1-5
clone_size: .
d_call: .
v_call: TRBV18

cdr3_nt: TGTGCCAGCAGCCCGGCAGGGATCTATGGCTACACCTTC
cdr3_aa: CASSPAGIYGYTF
j_call: TRBJ1-2
clone_size: .
d_call: .
v_call: TRBV6-5

cdr3_nt: TGCGCCAGCAGCTTATCACAGGCGAACACCGGGGAGCTGTTTTTT
cdr3_aa: CASSLSQANTGELFF
j_call: TRBJ2-2
clone_size: once
d_call: .
v_call: TRBV5-1

cdr3_nt: TGTGCCATCAGTGGAGGACTAGCGGGTATCACAGATACGCAGTATTTT
cdr3_aa: CAISGGLAGITDTQYF
j_call: TRBJ2-3
clone_size: once
d_call: TRBD2
v_call: TRBV10-3

cdr3_nt: TGTGCCAGCAGCGTAGCGTCCCTAGCGGGCGAGCAGTACTTC
cdr3_aa: CASSVASLAGEQYF
j_call: TRBJ2-7
clone_size: .
d_call: TRBD2
v_call: TRBV9

cdr3_nt: TGTGCCAGCAGTCGACAGATTAATAATCAGCCCCAGCATTTT
cdr3_aa: CASSRQINNQPQHF
j_call: TRBJ1-5
clone_size: few
d_call: .
v_call: TRBV2

cdr3_nt: TGTGCCAGCAGCGCCAATACAGGGGCCCTTTCCTACGAGCAGTACTTC
cdr3_aa: CASSANTGALSYEQYF
j_call: TRBJ2-7
clone_size: once
d_call: TRBD1
v_call: TRBV11-2

cdr3_nt: TGCAGCGGGGGGGACAGTACCAATCAGCCCCAGCATTTT
cdr3_aa: CSGGDSTNQPQHF
j_call: TRBJ1-5
clone_size: .
d_call: TRBD1
v_call: TRBV29-1

cdr3_nt: TGTGCCAGCAGTTCTCGGACAGGGGCGAACACTGAAGCTTTCTTT
cdr3_aa: CASSSRTGANTEAFF
j_call: TRBJ1-1
clone_size: .
d_call: TRBD1
v_call: TRBV6-5